One sample yielded the 2 T cell receptor beta chains listed below, sequenced in a study of blood T cell repertoires in COVID-19. TCRdb's copy holds only in-frame clones and misses some; the assay was immunoSEQ multiplex PCR. This sample carries approximately 240,000 clones, 65% to 80% of them seen once, and the ten largest clones take 3% to 4%. The sequenced sample consisted of peripheral blood. Source of these receptors: a woman in her thirties or forties with active or convalescent COVID-19.

The V gene is TRBV12-3 or TRBV12-4, the J gene TRBJ1-1, with 7 nucleotides matching TRBD1. V trimming: 3 bases; J trimming: 9 bases; junction bases outside the gene matches: 1. The CDR3 is 11 amino acids. DNA for the CDR3: TGTGCCAGCAGTTTGGGACAGAAAGCTTTCTTT. It specifies CASSLGQKAFF.

The gene calls are TRBV27 and TRBJ2-1, with 8 bases aligning to TRBD1. CDR1 is MNHEY, CDR2 SMNVEV, per germline (reference sequence). Trimming removed 5 bases from V and 2 bases from J; junction bases left unmatched: 5. The CDR3 is 15 amino acids. In DNA, the CDR3 is TGTGCCAGCAGTAGGGCAGGGGGCGCCTACAATGAGCAGTTCTTC. This gives the protein CASSRAGGAYNEQFF.